A single sample is the source of the 5 T cell receptor beta chains below, sequenced in a study of blood T cell repertoires in COVID-19. Repertoires were generated with immunoSEQ multiplex PCR, while TCRdb's copy carries only in-frame clones and drops some. Of tens of thousands of clones in the sample, 84% are singletons; the top ten hold 3.5%. The sample was peripheral blood. The receptors were gathered from a man aged 45-65 years with acute or convalescent COVID-19.

The chain employs TRBV9 and TRBJ2-3, with 10 bases lining up with TRBD2. CDR3 length: 14 residues. From germline, CDR1 is SGDLS and CDR2 YYNGEE. The ends lost 4 bases at V and 3 bases at J; junction bases unmatched: 2. DNA of the CDR3: TGTGCCAGCAGCTTTAGCGGGGGGACAGATACGCAGTATTTT. It is translated as CASSFSGGTDTQYF.

J is TRBJ2-7 and V is TRBV4-2; TRBD2 is a possible D gene (6 bases). V was shortened by 3 bases and J by 2 bases, with 14 bases between the two germline ends. This CDR3 contains 15 residues. Germline CDR1 LGHNA, CDR2 YNFKEQ. The CDR3 sequence: CASSHAGPSPYEQYF. CDR3 bases: TGTGCCAGCAGCCACGCGGGACCTTCCCCCTACGAGCAGTACTTC.

V gene TRBV25-1 combines with J gene TRBJ2-7, with D possibly TRBD2 on 5 matching bases. CDR1 and CDR2 (germline): MGHDK, SYGVNS. The CDR3 spans 15 residues. V gave up 4 bases and J gave up 1 base, with 14 bases separating them. The CDR3 coding sequence is TGTGCCAGCAGTGCATCGAACCGGGGATCCTACGAGCAGTACTTC. Translated, it gives CASSASNRGSYEQYF.

The V call is TRBV7-7, the J call TRBJ2-3; 12 bases match TRBD2. Germline-derived CDR1 and CDR2 are SSHAT and FNYEAQ (reference sequence). The CDR3 spans 16 residues. Trimming removed 5 bases from V and 2 bases from J; junction bases left unmatched: 5. The CDR3 reads CASSPGLAGHTDTQYF. CDR3 in DNA: TGTGCCAGCAGCCCCGGACTAGCGGGACACACAGATACGCAGTATTTT.

The chain links TRBV6-2 or TRBV6-3 to TRBJ1-2; possibly TRBD1 for D (6 bases). Looked up from germline, CDR1 is MNHEY and CDR2 is SVGEGT. V was shortened by 6 bases and J by 6 bases, with 14 bases between the two germline ends. This CDR3 has 13 amino acids. CDR3 DNA: TGTGCCAGCAGCCGATACCGACAGGATGGCTACACCTTC. This sequence encodes CASSRYRQDGYTF.